One sample yielded the 21 T cell receptor beta chains listed below, sequenced in a study of blood T cells in healthy people across ages. A second about 7 to 11 cycle PCR used barcoded and J-beta primers. One entry per CDR3 protein results from TCRdb running MiXCR on the 5' RACE reads. Of roughly 500,000 distinct CDR3 sequences in the sample, about 26% were seen once. The sequencing sample was made of blood. Receptor source: a woman aged 65 to 85 in good health.

V usage is TRBV7-2 and J usage is TRBJ1-6; D is ambiguous. V was pared by 5 bases and J by 5 bases, with 16 bases between. Germline assignment: CDR1 SGHTA and CDR2 FQGNSA. There are 16 residues in the CDR3. DNA of the CDR3: TGTGCCAGCAGCAAGGCCCGTAGGGTAGATAATTCACCCCTCCACTTT. Encoded protein: CASSKARRVDNSPLHF.

This chain uses TRBV5-1 with TRBJ2-1, with 9 bases fitting TRBD1. The DNA end lines up better with TRBJ2-5; the J call may be wrong. This CDR3 contains 16 residues. Germline V gene sequence: CDR1 SGHRS, CDR2 YFSETQ. CDR3 nucleotide sequence: TGCGCCAGCAGCTTGTCACCGGGACAGGGTTCGGAGACCCAGTACTTC. It codes for CASSLSPGQGSETQYF.

This clonotype has only a few counts. The chain employs TRBV20-1 and TRBJ2-1; D gene ambiguous. The CDR3 extends over 14 amino acids. The V end lost 5 bases, the J end lost 8 bases, and 19 bases lay between the germline ends. Germline V gene data show CDR1 as DFQATT and CDR2 as SNEGSKA (reference sequence). The chain's CDR3 is CSAGPLVRNDEQFF. The CDR3 region has the DNA TGCAGTGCTGGACCCCTGGTCCGAAACGATGAGCAGTTCTTC.

This chain joins TRBV5-1 and TRBJ2-5; D unresolved. This CDR3 is built from 14 residues. V lost 1 base to trimming and J lost 3 bases, with 10 bases between them. The germline V gene encodes CDR1 SGHRS and CDR2 YFSETQ. CDR3 in DNA: TGCGCCAGCAGCTTGATGGGAACCGAAGAGACCCAGTACTTC. Its protein product is CASSLMGTEETQYF.

This clonotype has only one observation. The genes are TRBV29-1 and TRBJ1-2; a possible D gene is TRBD1 (5 bases). This CDR3 comprises 13 residues. Trimming shortened V by 7 bases and J by 8 bases, and 20 bases separated the two germline ends. The germline V gene has CDR1 SQVTM and CDR2 ANQGSEA. Here the CDR3 reads CSARPPGPDGYTF. CDR3 DNA sequence: TGCAGCGCAAGGCCCCCGGGGCCGGACGGCTACACCTTC.

In this sample, this clonotype turned up a few times. This chain connects TRBV5-1 to TRBJ2-2; 7 nucleotides agree with TRBD1. From germline, CDR1 is SGHRS and CDR2 YFSETQ. V lost 1 base to trimming and J lost 0 bases; unmatched junction nucleotides: 0. This CDR3 is built from 15 residues. In DNA form, the CDR3 reads TGCGCCAGCAGCTTGCAGGGGGCGAACACCGGGGAGCTGTTTTTT. It codes for CASSLQGANTGELFF.

J is TRBJ2-7 and V is TRBV7-9; a possible D gene is TRBD1 (6 bases). Germline values: CDR1 SEHNR, CDR2 FQNEAQ (reference sequence). This CDR3 comprises 14 residues. The ends were cut back, 5 bases at V and 5 bases at J, with 16 bases in the middle. The DNA of the CDR3 is TGTGCCAGCAGCATACGGACAGTTACCAACGAGCAGTACTTC. This translates into CASSIRTVTNEQYF.

A single count supports this clonotype. This rearrangement joins TRBV27 to TRBJ2-2, with TRBD1 as a possible D gene (5 bases). The CDR3 is 14 amino acids. With 4 bases removed from V and 1 base from J, the gap between germline ends came to 7 bases. Germline V gene lookup returns CDR1 MNHEY and CDR2 SMNVEV (reference sequence). CDR3 sequence reads: CASSSGLNTGELFF. The CDR3 DNA sequence: TGTGCCAGCAGTTCAGGGTTGAACACCGGGGAGCTGTTTTTT.

The chain couples TRBV6-1 to TRBJ2-3, with 8 bases matching TRBD2. Germline CDR1 is MNHNS and CDR2 is SASEGT. The V gene end was trimmed by 10 bases and the J gene end by 0 bases; junction bases not matched to a gene: 3. This CDR3 spans 13 amino acids. Here the CDR3 reads CAIRTSSTDTQYF. CDR3 DNA sequence: TGTGCCATACGGACTAGCAGCACAGATACGCAGTATTTT.

This clonotype was seen just once. The rearrangement uses TRBV7-2 and TRBJ2-3; perhaps TRBD1 as D (6 bases). Trimming removed 2 bases from V and 6 bases from J, with 12 bases in between. Germline V gene sequence: CDR1 SGHTA, CDR2 FQGNSA. This CDR3 has 14 residues. CDR3 nucleotide sequence: TGTGCCAGCAGCTTAAACCAGGGGTCGGATACGCAGTATTTT. This sequence encodes CASSLNQGSDTQYF.

The chain uses TRBV29-1 and TRBJ1-1; TRBD1 is a possible D gene (5 bases). The CDR3 contains 13 residues. Germline V gene data show CDR1 as SQVTM and CDR2 as ANQGSEA. V shed 6 bases and J shed 0 bases, with 11 bases lying between them. This chain's CDR3 is CSVADSLNTEAFF. The CDR3 DNA follows: TGCAGCGTGGCCGACAGCCTGAACACTGAAGCTTTCTTT.

In this sample, this clonotype turned up a few times. This chain joins TRBV6-2 or TRBV6-3 and TRBJ2-2; 9 nucleotides line up with TRBD1. V lost 10 bases, J lost 4 bases, and 10 bases stayed unmatched. The CDR3 runs 15 residues. CDR1 and CDR2 (germline): MNHEY, SVGEGT. Written as DNA, the CDR3 is TGTGCCATCAGCCCACAGGGGGCGAGCACCGGGGAGCTGTTTTTT. It encodes CAISPQGASTGELFF.

Many counts were recorded for this clonotype. The chain is built from TRBV4-3 and TRBJ2-3; D gene unclear. Germline V gene data show CDR1 as LGHNA and CDR2 as YSLEER. The V end was cut by 1 base, the J end by 2 bases, with 4 bases between. CDR3 length: 13 amino acids. The CDR3 reads CASSQVSTDTQYF. The CDR3 DNA is TGCGCCAGCAGCCAAGTTTCCACAGATACGCAGTATTTT.

The genes are TRBV28 and TRBJ1-1; 7 nucleotides agree with TRBD1. This CDR3 has 14 amino acids. V shed 6 bases, J shed 2 bases, and the junction held 6 bases outside the gene matches. From germline, CDR1 is MDHEN and CDR2 SYDVKM. This CDR3 is CASRYRGRNTEAFF. CDR3 sequence (DNA): TGTGCCAGCAGATACAGGGGACGAAACACTGAAGCTTTCTTT.

The chain recombines TRBV5-1 with TRBJ1-2, with D tentatively TRBD1 (5 bases). The CDR3 extends over 12 amino acids. With 2 bases removed from V and 8 bases from J, the gap between germline ends came to 10 bases. CDR1 is SGHRS, CDR2 YFSETQ, per germline. CDR3 protein: CASSLGVHGYTF. The CDR3 coding sequence is TGCGCCAGCAGCTTAGGGGTTCACGGCTACACCTTC.

V and J are TRBV4-3 and TRBJ2-7; D could derive from TRBD1 or TRBD2 (5 bases each). Germline lookup yields CDR1 LGHNA and CDR2 YSLEER. The CDR3 is 14 amino acids. Trimming took 3 bases from V and 3 from J, leaving 12 bases between them. CDR3 sequence reads: CASSHRDGNYEQYF. DNA for the CDR3: TGCGCCAGCAGCCATCGGGACGGAAACTACGAGCAGTACTTC.

This clonotype was recorded a few times. The chain carries TRBV10-2 and TRBJ2-5, with a weak D call TRBD2 (5 bases). The V and J ends lost 10 bases and 2 bases respectively, with 14 bases between them. There are 13 residues in the CDR3. The germline CDR1 and CDR2 sequences are WSHSY and SAAADI. CDR3 in DNA: TGCGCCACCCTAGCTTCGGGACAAGAGACCCAGTACTTC. Translated, it gives CATLASGQETQYF.

This clonotype has just a few counts. The germline gene is not matched at one end of the junction; a read error may be the cause. The chain uses TRBV7-2 and TRBJ2-5; D is uncertain. Germline values: CDR1 SGHTA, CDR2 FQGNSA. The CDR3 is made up of 11 amino acids. The CDR3 DNA follows: TGTGCCAGCAGCGAGCAAGGGACCCAGTACTTC. It translates to CASSEQGTQYF.

This clonotype was recorded a few times. The chain has TRBV7-9 and TRBJ1-2; D possibly corresponds to TRBD1 (6 bases). This CDR3 is built from 14 residues. Germline-derived CDR1 and CDR2 are SEHNR and FQNEAQ (reference sequence). Trimming removed 0 bases at V and 4 bases at J, with 9 bases between. The CDR3 loop is CASSLAAQGYGYTF. The CDR3 DNA is TGTGCCAGCAGCTTAGCGGCACAGGGCTATGGCTACACCTTC.

In its sample, this clonotype was seen a few times. J is TRBJ2-4 and V is TRBV7-2; D is uncertain. CDR1 SGHTA and CDR2 FQGNSA come from the germline V gene. With 1 base removed from V and 0 bases from J, the gap between germline ends came to 13 bases. The CDR3 runs 17 residues. The CDR3 sequence: CASSLVSVSLAKNIQYF. The CDR3 DNA follows: TGTGCCAGCAGCTTAGTGTCGGTATCGCTAGCCAAAAACATTCAGTACTTC.

This clonotype was seen only a few times. This chain connects TRBV7-2 to TRBJ2-7; D gene unclear. Trimming left V 5 bases short and J 3 bases short, with 11 bases between. This CDR3 spans 13 amino acids. CDR1 is SGHTA and CDR2 is FQGNSA in the germline V gene. CDR3 bases: TGTGCCAGCAGCCTAAAAGCAGGCTACGAGCAGTACTTC. The encoded protein is CASSLKAGYEQYF.